This T cell receptor beta chain is drawn from a study of T cell responses to AZD1222 COVID-19 vaccine. Study-level points and caveats: Nearly half of the spike-specific TCRs reportedly recognize variant regions that carry no mutations. Most donors were white British, females outnumbered males, and clonal diversity was possibly underestimated.

Germline V CDR1 and CDR2: SGDLS, YYNGEE. V gave up 0 bases and J gave up 12 bases, with 13 bases separating them. The CDR3 is made up of 13 amino acids. Assay: immunoSEQ multiplex PCR; the TCRdb copy retains only in-frame clones and omits some. This table has around 120,000 clones, less than 95% appearing once. A note on this clone: Its antigen is unidentified.

This receptor was obtained from an adult in good health. The starting material was peripheral blood, obtained on day 0 of AZD1222 vaccination. This chain joins TRBV9 and TRBJ2-1, with no clear D. CDR3 nucleotides: TGTGCCAGCAGCGTAGGCCCGGGTGCCGGGCAGTTCTTC. It is translated as CASSVGPGAGQFF.